These T cell receptor beta chains were read from a single sample in a study of T cell changes during pregnancy in multiple sclerosis. TCRdb's table, derived via immunoSEQ multiplex PCR, lists solely in-frame clones and lacks some. The data contain 55,000 to 85,000 clones, around 94% of them seen just once; the ten biggest clones take up about 0.61%. The specimen was peripheral blood, collected in the third trimester of pregnancy. The receptors stem from a female donor with multiple sclerosis, enrolled in a pregnancy study. The CDR3 runs from the conserved cysteine through the conserved F or W. D genes are given only for firm matches. Where a row states a size, it is once, few, many or the class of an expanded clone; other rows omit it.

>-|TRBJ2-7|-|TRBV29-1
CSVEDRGDYEQYF
TGCAGCGTTGAAGACAGGGGTGACTACGAGCAGTACTTC
>-|TRBJ1-6|-|TRBV27
CASSPNRFSPLHF
TGTGCCAGCAGTCCAAACAGGTTTTCACCCCTCCACTTT
>few|TRBJ2-7|TRBD1|TRBV6-5
CASSYGGQSYEQYF
TGTGCCAGCAGTTACGGGGGACAGTCCTACGAGCAGTACTTC
>once|TRBJ2-1|TRBD2|TRBV5-1
CASSRLAGDNEQFF
TGCGCCAGCAGCCGACTAGCGGGGGACAATGAGCAGTTCTTC
>-|TRBJ1-2|TRBD1|TRBV7-2
CASSLKSDRAEANYGYTF
TGTGCCAGCAGCTTAAAATCGGACAGGGCCGAGGCTAACTATGGCTACACCTTC
>-|TRBJ1-4|-|TRBV6-5
CASSPGLSNEKLFF
TGTGCCAGCAGTCCAGGGTTATCTAATGAAAAACTGTTTTTT
>-|TRBJ1-2|-|TRBV7-2
CASSLAGRTGSTYGYTF
TGTGCCAGCAGCTTAGCGGGCAGGACGGGGTCTACCTATGGCTACACCTTC
>once|TRBJ2-1|-|TRBV6-1
CASREYNEQFF
TGTGCCAGCAGAGAGTACAATGAGCAGTTCTTC
>-|TRBJ2-7|-|TRBV6-4
CASSRPGSYEQYF
TGTGCCAGCAGTCGCCCGGGCTCCTACGAGCAGTACTTC
>-|TRBJ2-4|-|TRBV7-2
CASSLAHRGIAKNIQYF
TGTGCCAGCAGCTTAGCGCATCGGGGGATAGCCAAAAACATTCAGTACTTC
>-|TRBJ1-6|TRBD1|TRBV7-2
CASSLGTGRGSLHF
TGTGCCAGCAGCTTAGGGACAGGTCGCGGGTCCCTCCACTTT
>-|TRBJ1-1|-|TRBV7-9
CASRTEAHLEAFF
TGTGCCAGCAGGACTGAGGCCCACCTTGAAGCTTTCTTT
>-|TRBJ2-2|TRBD2|TRBV9
CASSVPQSGSRELFF
TGTGCCAGCAGCGTACCCCAGAGCGGGAGCCGGGAGCTGTTTTTT
>-|TRBJ1-5|-|TRBV27
CASSLFRPGNQPQHF
TGTGCCAGCAGTTTATTCAGGCCCGGCAATCAGCCCCAGCATTTT
>-|TRBJ2-2|-|TRBV9
CASSEAFTGELFF
TGTGCCAGCAGTGAGGCCTTTACCGGGGAGCTGTTTTTT
>-|TRBJ2-3|-|TRBV6-4
CASSERGEGADTQYF
TGTGCCAGCAGTGAGAGAGGAGAGGGGGCAGATACGCAGTATTTT
>once|TRBJ2-1|TRBD2|TRBV27
CASSLVLAAYNEQFF
TGTGCCAGCAGTTTAGTGCTAGCGGCCTACAATGAGCAGTTCTTC
>-|TRBJ2-1|TRBD2|TRBV6-5
CASTPSRRGGSEQFF
TGTGCCAGCACCCCTAGTCGGCGGGGGGGCAGTGAGCAGTTCTTC
>-|TRBJ2-2|TRBD2|TRBV11-3
CASSSPGGINTGELFF
TGTGCCAGCAGCTCCCCGGGGGGGATTAACACCGGGGAGCTGTTTTTT
>-|TRBJ1-5|TRBD1|TRBV11-2
CASSPGDRVNQPQHF
TGTGCCAGCAGCCCAGGGGACAGGGTAAATCAGCCCCAGCATTTT
>-|TRBJ1-3|TRBD1|TRBV7-2
CASSRDRSSGNTIYF
TGTGCCAGCAGCCGGGACAGGAGCTCTGGAAACACCATATATTTT
>-|TRBJ1-5|-|TRBV5-5
CASSLQGNQPQHF
TGTGCCAGCAGCTTACAGGGAAATCAGCCCCAGCATTTT
>-|TRBJ2-1|-|TRBV10-3
CAIRYGGQNEQFF
TGTGCCATCAGATACGGGGGGCAAAATGAGCAGTTCTTC
>-|TRBJ2-5|-|TRBV5-8
CASSSKGDRTGEETQYF
TGTGCCAGCAGCTCTAAAGGAGATCGTACAGGAGAGGAGACCCAGTACTTC
>once|TRBJ1-6|TRBD1|TRBV18
CASSPLQAQGINSPLHF
TGTGCCAGCTCACCACTCCAGGCACAGGGGATTAATTCACCCCTCCACTTT
>-|TRBJ1-2|-|TRBV10-3
CAIMGGDGSYTF
TGTGCCATCATGGGGGGAGACGGGAGCTACACCTTC
>-|TRBJ1-1|TRBD1|TRBV19
CASSGQVHGDTEAFF
TGTGCCAGTAGTGGACAGGTACATGGGGACACTGAAGCTTTCTTT
>few|TRBJ1-2|TRBD1|TRBV7-6
CASSLGQGLYGYTF
TGTGCCAGCAGCTTGGGACAGGGCCTCTATGGCTACACCTTC
>-|TRBJ2-6|-|TRBV18
CASSPPGQRISGANVLTF
TGTGCCAGCTCCCCTCCCGGACAGAGGATCTCTGGGGCCAACGTCCTGACTTTC
>-|TRBJ2-1|TRBD2|TRBV6-5
CASRLGGLAGGEQFF
TGTGCCAGCAGACTAGGGGGACTAGCGGGGGGGGAGCAGTTCTTC
>-|TRBJ1-1|-|TRBV7-9
CASSFERVNTEAFF
TGTGCCAGCAGCTTCGAGAGAGTGAACACTGAAGCTTTCTTT
>-|TRBJ2-3|-|TRBV21-1
CASSKGGPPRTDTQYF
TGTGCCAGCAGCAAAGGGGGGCCACCTCGCACAGATACGCAGTATTTT
>-|TRBJ1-1|TRBD1|TRBV7-8
CASSAGTGGARTEAFF
TGTGCCAGCAGCGCCGGGACAGGGGGCGCGAGGACTGAAGCTTTCTTT
>-|TRBJ2-7|-|TRBV7-2
CASSLTTTGPYEQYF
TGTGCCAGCAGCTTAACGACGACAGGCCCCTACGAGCAGTACTTC
>-|TRBJ1-1|-|TRBV7-6
CASSLGQGSEAFF
TGTGCCAGCAGCTTAGGGCAGGGGAGTGAAGCTTTCTTT
>-|TRBJ1-1|TRBD1|TRBV18
CATQQGGAEAFF
TGTGCCACCCAACAGGGGGGGGCTGAAGCTTTCTTT
>-|TRBJ1-6|-|TRBV19
CASSSQGAPLHF
TGTGCCAGTAGTTCACAGGGTGCGCCCCTCCACTTT
>once|TRBJ1-5|-|TRBV19
CASSIGGGAGQPQHF
TGTGCCAGTAGTATAGGGGGAGGGGCCGGCCAGCCCCAGCATTTT
>-|TRBJ1-4|-|TRBV7-6
CASSLMAENEKLFF
TGTGCCAGCAGCTTAATGGCGGAGAATGAAAAACTGTTTTTT
>-|TRBJ1-3|-|TRBV19
CASSDPGSTIYF
TGTGCCAGTAGTGACCCCGGGAGCACCATATATTTT
>-|TRBJ2-3|TRBD2|TRBV9
CASSVDPSGGAPDTQYF
TGTGCCAGCAGCGTAGATCCCAGCGGGGGGGCCCCGGATACGCAGTATTTT
>-|TRBJ1-4|TRBD1|TRBV11-2
CASSTGTGNFATNEKLFF
TGTGCCAGCAGCACCGGGACAGGGAATTTCGCAACTAATGAAAAACTGTTTTTT
>-|TRBJ1-1|-|TRBV6-1
CASSEPGMNAEAFF
TGTGCCAGCAGTGAGCCGGGGATGAACGCTGAAGCTTTCTTT
>once|TRBJ1-2|-|TRBV7-8
CASRPAGVANPNYGYTF
TGTGCCAGCAGACCAGCGGGGGTAGCAAACCCTAACTATGGCTACACCTTC
>-|TRBJ2-3|-|TRBV19
CASRKRSTDTQYF
TGTGCCAGTAGGAAGCGGAGCACAGATACGCAGTATTTT
>once|TRBJ1-5|TRBD1|TRBV5-8
CASSHQGVEQPQHF
TGTGCCAGCAGCCACCAGGGGGTCGAACAGCCCCAGCATTTT
>-|TRBJ2-6|-|TRBV30
CAWLSGANVLTF
TGTGCCTGGTTATCTGGGGCCAACGTCCTGACTTTC
>-|TRBJ1-5|-|TRBV19
CASSLSPPGNQPQHF
TGTGCCAGTAGCCTAAGTCCGCCGGGGAATCAGCCCCAGCATTTT
>-|TRBJ1-4|-|TRBV6-1
CASSERGGPTNEKLFF
TGTGCCAGCAGTGAAAGGGGGGGCCCAACTAATGAAAAACTGTTTTTT
>once|TRBJ2-1|TRBD2|TRBV7-3
CASSSLAGESYNEQFF
TGTGCCAGCAGCTCACTAGCGGGGGAGTCCTACAATGAGCAGTTCTTC
>-|TRBJ1-5|-|TRBV9
CASSVGRRHPPLASNQPQHF
TGTGCCAGCAGCGTAGGGAGGAGACACCCTCCCCTGGCCAGCAATCAGCCCCAGCATTTT
>-|TRBJ1-4|-|TRBV9
CASSGDISAKNEKLFF
TGTGCCAGCAGCGGGGACATCTCCGCCAAGAATGAAAAACTGTTTTTT
>-|TRBJ2-6|-|TRBV7-6
CASVNRYKSGANVLTF
TGTGCCAGCGTTAACAGATATAAATCTGGGGCCAACGTCCTGACTTTC
>-|TRBJ1-5|TRBD1|TRBV11-2
CASSPGTAYSNQPQHF
TGTGCCAGCAGCCCTGGGACAGCATATAGCAATCAGCCCCAGCATTTT